This T cell receptor beta chain was sequenced during a study of blood T cell repertoires in COVID-19 (TCRdb year 2020). Study-level background: Collaborator samples came from the United States, Italy and Spain and covered acute and convalescent phases of COVID-19. The material from the prospective study consisted of cDNA or gDNA derived from T cells, B-cell-depleted T cells, or PBMCs. The dataset comprised deeply sampled blood TCRbeta repertoires from subjects exposed to, actively infected with, or recovered from COVID-19. The repertoires were released in a freely available public database meant as a resource for research on the immune response to SARS-CoV-2. The samples were drawn from two sources: the first 160 participants of the ongoing ImmuneRACE study, and 1,200 or so subjects contributed by 6 global collaborators. The sample metadata nearly always contained a de-identified subject ID, COVID-19 status, age in years and sex. Where available, HLA class I and class II types were taken from metadata supplied by the sample provider and were not determined by assay-based typing.

The germline V gene (reference sequence) gives CDR1 as MNHEY and CDR2 as SMNVEV. V is clipped by 3 bases and J by 4 bases, and the sequence between their germline boundaries is 4 bases long. The CDR3 has 12 amino acids, counting the end cysteine and phenylalanine. Left in the record is the CDR3 DNA by itself, 36 bases read in frame from the first base. The immunoSEQ Assay, a bias-controlled multiplex PCR, was used to amplify TCRbeta CDR3 regions from genomic DNA. The original pipeline was this. Within the assay, amplification of reference gene primers was used to estimate how many nucleated cells each sample contained. Sequence reads were collapsed and filtered to measure the absolute abundance of every unique TCRbeta CDR3 rearrangement. For each sample, productive Simpson clonality was calculated by taking the square root of Simpson's diversity index across productive rearrangements. In TCRdb, the immuneACCESS table is reduced to in-frame sequences with V and J assigned. These tables do not hold every clone; where another copy was compared, an unresolved V gene accounts for under half, and the others remain unexplained. D and trimming come from the DNA, and the V and J calls and clone size come from that table. This sample lists approximately 90,000 clones; over 75% were detected once. The top ten hold about 4% of the sample.

As to this clone: Its antigen remains unidentified. Base qualities are missing; no much larger clone stands one base away. Other DNA sequences in this specimen translate into the identical CDR3.

Whole blood was collected in K2EDTA tubes by collaborating institutions according to the institutions' own protocols. For TCRbeta analysis, collaborators shipped samples as frozen whole blood, isolated PBMCs, or DNA extracted from either of those sample types. What the research found in general, with its limitations: How much clinical and demographic metadata was included differed by source and by participant, and the metadata was provided uncurated.

The sequence derives from a man between 60 and 70 years old with acute or convalescent COVID-19. The chain joins TRBV27 to TRBJ1-5; too little of a D gene remains to name it. Sequences were obtained from peripheral blood. The CDR3 corresponds to CASSFQNQPQHF. The nucleotide sequence reads TGTGCCAGCAGTTTCCAAAATCAGCCCCAGCATTTT.